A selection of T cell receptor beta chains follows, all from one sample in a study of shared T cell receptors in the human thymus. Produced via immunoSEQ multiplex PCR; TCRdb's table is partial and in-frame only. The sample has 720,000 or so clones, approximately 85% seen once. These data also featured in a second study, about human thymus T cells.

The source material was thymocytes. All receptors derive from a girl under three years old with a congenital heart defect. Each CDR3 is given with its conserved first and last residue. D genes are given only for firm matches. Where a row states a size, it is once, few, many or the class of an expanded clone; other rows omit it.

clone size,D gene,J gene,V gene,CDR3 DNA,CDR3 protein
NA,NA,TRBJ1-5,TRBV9,TGTGCCAGCAGCGCTGCAGGGGAAAGCAATCAGCCCCAGCATTTT,CASSAAGESNQPQHF
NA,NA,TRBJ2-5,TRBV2,TGTGCCCCCCCAGGGCTATCAACGGGAGAGACCCAGTACTTC,CAPPGLSTGETQYF
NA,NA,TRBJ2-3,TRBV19,TGTGCCAGTAGTATAAACCCTCACGGCGGGCAGTCGACAGATACGCAGTATTTT,CASSINPHGGQSTDTQYF
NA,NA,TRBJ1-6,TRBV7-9,TGTGCCAGCAGCTTGGACAGCTCACCCCTCCACTTT,CASSLDSSPLHF
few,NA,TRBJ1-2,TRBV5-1,TGCGCCAGCAGCTTGGGACAGGTGTCTGCTAACTATGGCTACACCTTC,CASSLGQVSANYGYTF
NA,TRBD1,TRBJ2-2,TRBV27,TGTGCCAGCAGTTGGGGACAGGGGATTTTGGCCGGGGAGCTGTTTTTT,CASSWGQGILAGELFF
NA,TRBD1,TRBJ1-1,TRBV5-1,TGCGCCAGCAGCTGGGGACAGGGGAAGCATGGACATGGGAACACTGAAGCTTTCTTT,CASSWGQGKHGHGNTEAFF
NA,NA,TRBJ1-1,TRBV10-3,TGTGCCATCAGTCAGGGTTCTAGGACAGAAACGAACACTGAAGCTTTCTTT,CAISQGSRTETNTEAFF
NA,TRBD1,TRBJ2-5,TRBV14,TGTGCCAGCAGCCTGGGACAGCGAAAGACCCAGTACTTC,CASSLGQRKTQYF
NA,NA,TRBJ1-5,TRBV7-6,TGTGCCAGCAGCTCCATCAGGGTGACACCGAATCAGCCCCAGCATTTT,CASSSIRVTPNQPQHF
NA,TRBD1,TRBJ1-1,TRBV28,TGTGCCAGCAGTGGGAAAACAGGGGGGTATTTCTTT,CASSGKTGGYFF
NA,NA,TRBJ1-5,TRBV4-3,TGCGCCAGCAGCCAAGATGCCAGGTTCGATCAGCCCCAGCATTTT,CASSQDARFDQPQHF
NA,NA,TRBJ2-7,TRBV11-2,TGTGCCAGCAGCCCCCCCCTGTCGGCGGCGGCCTACGAGCAGTACTTC,CASSPPLSAAAYEQYF
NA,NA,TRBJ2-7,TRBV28,TGTGCCAGCAGTTTCCCTAGGGGGAGGGAGGATCCCTACGAGCAGTACTTC,CASSFPRGREDPYEQYF
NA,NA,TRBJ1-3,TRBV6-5,TGTGCCAGCAGTCCCGCGGCCTCTGGAAACACCATATATTTT,CASSPAASGNTIYF
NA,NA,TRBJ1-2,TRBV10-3,TGTGCCATCAGTGTTCAAGACTACCCTACTAACTATGGCTACACCTTC,CAISVQDYPTNYGYTF
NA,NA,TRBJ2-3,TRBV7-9,TGTGCCAGCAGCTTACCCCCCAGGGCAGGAACAGATACGCAGTATTTT,CASSLPPRAGTDTQYF
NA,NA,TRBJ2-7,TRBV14,TGTGCCAGCAGCCCCAGGACCTACGAGCAGTACTTC,CASSPRTYEQYF
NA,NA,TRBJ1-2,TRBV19,TGTGCCAGTACCCCGAACGGGTCGGGACACCCCGTCTTGGGCTATGGCTACACCTTC,CASTPNGSGHPVLGYGYTF
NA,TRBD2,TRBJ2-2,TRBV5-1,TGCGCCAGCAGCCTGCTCGGCGGGGGGCCCGGGGAGCTGTTTTTT,CASSLLGGGPGELFF
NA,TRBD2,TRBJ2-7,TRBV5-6,TGTGCCAGCAGCTTGGCCCTAGCGGCCACCTACGAGCAGTACTTC,CASSLALAATYEQYF
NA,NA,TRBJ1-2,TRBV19,TGTGCCAGTAGTATACAACAGGGTGGAGCTAACTATGGCTACACCTTC,CASSIQQGGANYGYTF
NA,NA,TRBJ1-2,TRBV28,TGTGCCAGCTTGGAGGGCTGGGCCTATGGCTACACCTTC,CASLEGWAYGYTF
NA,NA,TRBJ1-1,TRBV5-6,TGTGCCAGCAGCTTGGAGGGGCGGGCTTTCTTT,CASSLEGRAFF